This record concerns one T cell receptor (beta chain) sequence. Trimming removed 0 bases from V and 9 bases from J; junction bases left unmatched: 6. The CDR3 is 16 residues long. CDR1 and CDR2 (germline): SGHRS, YFSETQ. Here immunoSEQ multiplex PCR was the method, and the copy in TCRdb shows in-frame clones only, minus some. The sample includes more than 8,500 clones, roughly 24% of them seen just once. Documented treatment: randomized to nivolumab then ipilimumab (arm A) or the reverse (arm B). This entry comes from a study of sequential checkpoint blockade in melanoma. About the research overall: Arm A got nivolumab then ipilimumab; arm B the reverse, 1:1.

Source: tumor tissue (inferred from file names), taken from a patient given nivolumab and ipilimumab in sequence. V usage is TRBV5-1 and J usage is TRBJ1-6; 10 nucleotides match TRBD1. The TCR sequence derives from a human donor with melanoma. CDR3 DNA: TGCGCCAGCAGCTTGGGGTACGGGACAGGGGCTTCACCCCTCCACTTT. This gives the protein CASSLGYGTGASPLHF.